This T cell receptor (beta chain) was documented in a study of cytomegalovirus exposure and HLA in healthy donors. The PCR made use of 60 Vbeta and 13 Jbeta primers. Profiling relied on immunoSEQ multiplex PCR, and the TCRdb table lists in-frame clones only, not all of them. The data contain over 200,000 clones, around 89% of them seen just once; the ten biggest clones take up around 1%. Trimming removed 0 bases at V and 3 bases at J, with 12 bases between. The CDR3 covers 15 residues. Germline V gives CDR1 SGHRS, CDR2 YFSETQ. The TCR sequence derives from a woman under 30 in good health and CMV-seronegative. The chain couples TRBV5-1 to TRBJ2-5; D possibly corresponds to TRBD2 (6 bases). The sample was PBMCs. The CDR3 sequence is CASSLAGTWEETQYF. The CDR3 nucleotides read TGCGCCAGCAGCTTGGCCGGGACTTGGGAAGAGACCCAGTACTTC.